The clone carrying this T cell receptor (beta chain) showed up many times. As yet, its antigen is unknown. Combining iRepertoire HTBI primers with Arm-PCR of CDR3 regions, the authors built TCR beta libraries. TCRdb processed the multiplex PCR reads anew with MiXCR; each CDR3 protein has one entry. Altogether roughly 610,000 distinct CDR3 sequences are present, approximately 15% being singletons, with the ten largest covering 18%. Documented time point: newly diagnosed GD, antithyroid drugs for less than 3 months. RNA from PBMCs was the source of the TCR library. The source of the sample is a study of regulatory T cells in long-lasting Graves disease. Whole-study findings and limits: Persistent patients shared some 2,500 public clonotypes among themselves. Newly diagnosed patients shared fewer, at about a thousand.

The CDR3 is 13 residues long. Germline CDR1 is MNHEY and CDR2 is SMNVEV (reference sequence). Trimming took 6 bases from V and 2 from J, leaving 10 bases between them. These same records also appear under a second study, on T cells in Graves' hyperthyroidism and ophthalmopathy.

V usage is TRBV27 and J usage is TRBJ1-2; D is unclear. This receptor was obtained from a woman in her 30s with Graves disease. The sequenced sample was peripheral blood mononuclear cells (PBMCs), obtained at new diagnosis, from a patient treated with antithyroid drugs. The CDR3 DNA reads as TGTGCCAGCAGCTTACGAGAAAACTATGGCTACACCTTC. As protein: CASSLRENYGYTF.